The 3 T cell receptor beta chains below were found in one sample sequenced in a study of T cell responses to AZD1222 COVID-19 vaccine. Repertoires were generated with immunoSEQ multiplex PCR, while TCRdb's copy carries only in-frame clones and drops some. The data hold more than 65,000 clones, with approximately 87% observed a single time. The sequences come from peripheral blood, collected 28 days after the second AZD1222 dose. The receptor source for this set is an adult who received the AZD1222 COVID-19 vaccine.

V gene TRBV7-9 combines with J gene TRBJ2-5; 7 nucleotides match TRBD1. Trimming removed 5 bases from V and 5 bases from J; junction bases left unmatched: 14. Germline lookup yields CDR1 SEHNR and CDR2 FQNEAQ (reference sequence). CDR3 size: 16 residues. The CDR3 reads CASSPALGRGGETQYF. The DNA for the CDR3 is TGTGCCAGCAGCCCCGCGCTGGGCCGAGGGGGCGAGACCCAGTACTTC.

The chain is built from TRBV18 and TRBJ2-1; 7 bases are a match to TRBD2. V lost 3 bases and J lost 3; bases outside the gene matches: 5. Germline lookup yields CDR1 KGHSH and CDR2 LQKENI. The CDR3 covers 15 residues. The CDR3 loop is CASSPSGKNYNEQFF. In nucleotides, the CDR3 is TGTGCCAGCTCACCCAGCGGGAAAAACTACAATGAGCAGTTCTTC.

This chain joins TRBV3-1 (or the pseudogene TRBV3-2) and TRBJ1-1; no clear D gene. The CDR3 runs to 14 residues. V was clipped by 1 base and J by 11 bases, with 17 bases between them. Germline CDR1 is LGHDT and CDR2 is YNNKEL (reference sequence). CDR3 protein: CASSQAILSSGAFF. The CDR3, as DNA: TGTGCCAGCAGCCAAGCCATTCTTTCAAGCGGCGCTTTCTTT.